Following are 4 T cell receptor beta chains from one sample sequenced in a study of T cells in Graves' hyperthyroidism and ophthalmopathy. Amplification of TCR beta CDR3 regions used RNA as the template. A first-round RT-PCR of the TCR CDR3 used the HTBI primer set. TCRdb fed the multiplex PCR reads into MiXCR, producing one record per CDR3 protein. The sample shows roughly 500,000 distinct CDR3 sequences, 46% of them seen only once. Sample: peripheral blood or thyroid tissue (not recorded which). The receptors stem from an adult woman with Graves' disease, either hyperthyroidism or ophthalmopathy (not recorded which).

This chain uses TRBV2 with TRBJ2-2; possibly TRBD1 for D (6 bases). The CDR3 contains 14 residues. The germline V gene has CDR1 SNHLY and CDR2 FYNNEI. Trimming took off 6 bases at V and 6 bases at J, with 14 bases between the two ends. The DNA of the CDR3 is TGTGCCAGCAGGTTACAGGGATCCCCCGGGGAGCTGTTTTTT. Translation: CASRLQGSPGELFF.

This clonotype was recorded many times. The chain uses TRBV5-8 and TRBJ2-7; 12 nucleotides match TRBD2. The CDR3 sequence is 16 residues long. V dropped 4 bases and J dropped 0; count of bases not matched to a gene: 5. Germline V CDR1 and CDR2: SGHTS, YDEGEE. The CDR3 sequence: CASSIGLAGSSYEQYF. For the CDR3, the DNA is TGTGCCAGCAGCATCGGACTAGCGGGATCCTCCTACGAGCAGTACTTC.

There are many counts of this clonotype. The V and J genes are TRBV5-1 and TRBJ1-4; TRBD1 matches 9 bases. V was clipped by 4 bases and J by 8 bases; unmatched bases: 15. Germline values: CDR1 SGHRS, CDR2 YFSETQ. CDR3 length equals 17 residues. The DNA of the CDR3 is TGCGCCAGCAGCACTGGGGGACAGGGACCCCGAGGCGAAAAACTGTTTTTT. It yields the protein CASSTGGQGPRGEKLFF.

This clonotype was recorded once. The rearrangement uses TRBV7-9 and TRBJ2-7, with D possibly being TRBD2 (5 bases). The V end was cut by 1 base, the J end by 11 bases, with 9 bases between. This CDR3 is 11 amino acids long. Per germline, CDR1 SEHNR and CDR2 FQNEAQ (reference sequence). Here the CDR3 reads CASSLVEGEYF. As DNA, the CDR3 is TGTGCCAGCAGCTTAGTTGAGGGCGAGTACTTC.